This is a list of T cell receptor beta chains from one sample in a study of T cells in Graves' hyperthyroidism and ophthalmopathy. TCRdb independently ran MiXCR on the multiplex PCR reads; one entry per CDR3 protein. The data contain approximately 430,000 distinct CDR3 sequences, about 15% of them seen just once; the ten biggest clones take up roughly 7.4%. Sequencing was performed on blood. The receptors stem from a woman aged 18-29 years with Graves' hyperthyroidism. Each CDR3 is given with its conserved first and last residue. A D gene is named only where the DNA matches it firmly. Part of the rows lack a size; the others show once, few, many or a class for expanded clones.

clone size: .
V gene: TRBV7-9
D gene: .
J gene: TRBJ1-1
CDR3 protein: CASSLEGPAEAFF
CDR3 DNA: TGTGCCAGCAGCTTAGAAGGTCCAGCTGAAGCTTTCTTT

clone size: many
V gene: TRBV6-1
D gene: TRBD1
J gene: TRBJ2-7
CDR3 protein: CASSQRTGGKNEQYF
CDR3 DNA: TGTGCCAGCAGTCAGAGGACAGGGGGTAAGAACGAGCAGTACTTC

clone size: many
V gene: TRBV28
D gene: TRBD2
J gene: TRBJ2-3
CDR3 protein: CASSSGASGGFTDTQYF
CDR3 DNA: TGTGCCAGCAGTTCCGGGGCTAGCGGGGGGTTCACAGATACGCAGTATTTT

clone size: few
V gene: TRBV7-9
D gene: .
J gene: TRBJ2-3
CDR3 protein: CASSPTARGWLTNTQYF
CDR3 DNA: TGTGCCAGCAGCCCCACCGCGAGGGGTTGGCTCACAAATACGCAGTATTTT

clone size: many
V gene: TRBV20-1
D gene: .
J gene: TRBJ1-6
CDR3 protein: CSARDIPRGLYNSPLHF
CDR3 DNA: TGCAGTGCTAGAGACATCCCGAGAGGACTCTATAATTCACCCCTCCACTTT

clone size: many
V gene: TRBV5-1
D gene: TRBD2
J gene: TRBJ2-3
CDR3 protein: CASSSGGASDTQYF
CDR3 DNA: TGCGCCAGCAGCTCGGGGGGAGCATCAGATACGCAGTATTTT

clone size: many
V gene: TRBV28
D gene: .
J gene: TRBJ2-7
CDR3 protein: CASSLGRAGKYEQYF
CDR3 DNA: TGTGCCAGCAGTTTGGGACGGGCCGGGAAGTACGAGCAGTACTTC

clone size: many
V gene: TRBV20-1
D gene: TRBD1
J gene: TRBJ2-1
CDR3 protein: CSARDSYNEQFF
CDR3 DNA: TGCAGTGCTCGGGACAGTTACAATGAGCAGTTCTTC

clone size: many
V gene: TRBV30
D gene: .
J gene: TRBJ1-1
CDR3 protein: CAWRVGGWTEAFF
CDR3 DNA: TGTGCCTGGAGAGTCGGGGGATGGACTGAAGCTTTCTTT

clone size: .
V gene: TRBV11-3
D gene: .
J gene: TRBJ2-1
CDR3 protein: CASSAGGVEQFF
CDR3 DNA: TGTGCCAGCAGCGCAGGGGGGGTTGAGCAGTTCTTC

clone size: few
V gene: TRBV5-1
D gene: TRBD1
J gene: TRBJ2-1
CDR3 protein: CASSLAPTGGGQFF
CDR3 DNA: TGCGCCAGCAGCTTGGCACCTACAGGGGGCGGGCAGTTCTTC

clone size: many
V gene: TRBV7-9
D gene: .
J gene: TRBJ2-7
CDR3 protein: CASSAWDADSYEQYF
CDR3 DNA: TGTGCCAGCAGCGCCTGGGACGCCGACTCCTACGAGCAGTACTTC

clone size: many
V gene: TRBV28
D gene: .
J gene: TRBJ1-2
CDR3 protein: CASSSSPQAYGYTF
CDR3 DNA: TGTGCCAGCAGTTCGTCGCCCCAGGCGTATGGCTACACCTTC

clone size: .
V gene: TRBV28
D gene: .
J gene: TRBJ1-2
CDR3 protein: CASSPSGSIPANYGYTF
CDR3 DNA: TGTGCCAGCAGTCCCTCAGGGTCTATCCCTGCGAACTATGGCTACACCTTC

clone size: .
V gene: TRBV20-1
D gene: TRBD1
J gene: TRBJ2-5
CDR3 protein: CSANRGMETQYF
CDR3 DNA: TGCAGTGCCAACAGGGGGATGGAGACCCAGTACTTC

clone size: .
V gene: TRBV24-1
D gene: .
J gene: TRBJ2-2
CDR3 protein: CATSDPRANTGELFF
CDR3 DNA: TGTGCCACCAGTGATCCCAGAGCGAACACCGGGGAGCTGTTTTTT

clone size: .
V gene: TRBV12-3/TRBV12-4
D gene: .
J gene: TRBJ2-7
CDR3 protein: CASSSGAASSYEQYF
CDR3 DNA: TGTGCCAGCAGTTCCGGGGCAGCCAGCTCCTACGAGCAGTACTTC

clone size: .
V gene: TRBV4-1
D gene: .
J gene: TRBJ2-1
CDR3 protein: CASSPGRRYSYNEQFF
CDR3 DNA: TGCGCCAGCAGCCCCGGGAGACGATACTCCTACAATGAGCAGTTCTTC

clone size: many
V gene: TRBV29-1
D gene: .
J gene: TRBJ2-3
CDR3 protein: CSVVGGGLSSTSSTDTQYF
CDR3 DNA: TGCAGCGTTGTGGGTGGGGGACTCTCCTCTACCTCTAGCACAGATACGCAGTATTTT

clone size: few
V gene: TRBV7-7
D gene: TRBD2
J gene: TRBJ2-1
CDR3 protein: CASSSLAGAGNEQFF
CDR3 DNA: TGTGCTAGCAGCTCCTTAGCGGGGGCAGGGAATGAGCAGTTCTTC

clone size: few
V gene: TRBV9
D gene: TRBD2
J gene: TRBJ2-3
CDR3 protein: CASSEGFRALAGAKSTDTQYF
CDR3 DNA: TGTGCCAGCAGCGAGGGGTTCCGGGCACTAGCGGGGGCGAAGAGCACAGATACGCAGTATTTT

clone size: many
V gene: TRBV3-1
D gene: .
J gene: TRBJ1-3
CDR3 protein: CASSQKKAGNTIYF
CDR3 DNA: TGTGCCAGCAGCCAAAAAAAGGCTGGAAACACCATATATTTT

clone size: many
V gene: TRBV30
D gene: .
J gene: TRBJ2-1
CDR3 protein: CAWSRRSSYNEQFF
CDR3 DNA: TGTGCCTGGAGTCGTAGGAGCTCCTACAATGAGCAGTTCTTC

clone size: once
V gene: TRBV6-2/TRBV6-3
D gene: .
J gene: TRBJ1-4
CDR3 protein: CASSVKTAHNEKLFF
CDR3 DNA: TGTGCCAGCAGTGTTAAGACAGCCCATAATGAAAAACTGTTTTTT

clone size: .
V gene: TRBV4-1
D gene: .
J gene: TRBJ1-6
CDR3 protein: CASSQAVVWTVNSPLHF
CDR3 DNA: TGCGCCAGCAGCCAAGCCGTTGTTTGGACAGTGAATTCACCCCTCCACTTT

clone size: .
V gene: TRBV6-1
D gene: .
J gene: TRBJ1-5
CDR3 protein: CASSANRGAGIIYQPQHF
CDR3 DNA: TGTGCCAGCAGTGCCAATAGGGGGGCAGGGATCATCTATCAGCCCCAGCATTTT

clone size: many
V gene: TRBV19
D gene: TRBD1
J gene: TRBJ1-1
CDR3 protein: CASSRTGGTEAFF
CDR3 DNA: TGTGCCAGTAGCCGGACAGGCGGGACTGAAGCTTTCTTT

clone size: many
V gene: TRBV6-1
D gene: TRBD2
J gene: TRBJ2-1
CDR3 protein: CASRSGTSVVEQFF
CDR3 DNA: TGTGCCAGCAGATCCGGGACTAGCGTCGTCGAGCAGTTCTTC

clone size: few
V gene: TRBV29-1
D gene: TRBD2
J gene: TRBJ2-4
CDR3 protein: CSVEEGLAGTQYF
CDR3 DNA: TGCAGCGTTGAAGAAGGACTAGCGGGAACTCAGTACTTC

clone size: many
V gene: TRBV28
D gene: .
J gene: TRBJ1-5
CDR3 protein: CASSLGGHQPQHF
CDR3 DNA: TGTGCCAGCAGTTTAGGAGGGCACCAGCCCCAGCATTTT

clone size: many
V gene: TRBV9
D gene: .
J gene: TRBJ2-5
CDR3 protein: CASSLRGGQGETQYF
CDR3 DNA: TGTGCCAGCAGCCTGCGCGGGGGCCAGGGGGAGACCCAGTACTTC

clone size: many
V gene: TRBV7-8
D gene: .
J gene: TRBJ2-7
CDR3 protein: CASSLGGPTYEQYF
CDR3 DNA: TGTGCCAGCAGCTTGGGGGGCCCAACCTACGAGCAGTACTTC

clone size: .
V gene: TRBV29-1
D gene: .
J gene: TRBJ2-7
CDR3 protein: CSAIRGNSYEQYF
CDR3 DNA: TGCAGCGCCATTCGGGGGAATTCCTACGAGCAGTACTTC

clone size: few
V gene: TRBV27
D gene: TRBD2
J gene: TRBJ2-2
CDR3 protein: CASINSGNPGELFF
CDR3 DNA: TGTGCCAGCATAAATAGCGGGAATCCCGGGGAGCTGTTTTTT

clone size: many
V gene: TRBV10-3
D gene: TRBD2
J gene: TRBJ2-2
CDR3 protein: CAISRAGDGTGELFF
CDR3 DNA: TGTGCCATCAGCCGGGCGGGAGACGGCACCGGGGAGCTGTTTTTT

clone size: .
V gene: TRBV20-1
D gene: .
J gene: TRBJ1-6
CDR3 protein: CSAKTSLGSPLHF
CDR3 DNA: TGCAGTGCTAAAACATCTCTCGGTTCACCCCTCCACTTT